This paragraph covers one T cell receptor (beta chain) sequence. Treatment reported: approximately 18 received Ad26.COV2.S at low or high dose, single or two shots; about 5 received placebo; per-sample allocation not given. After the first vaccine or placebo injection, samples were drawn on day 63. Ad26 vector vaccine expressed Wuhan-strain SARS-CoV-2 spike. Sequenced by immunoSEQ multiplex PCR; TCRdb stores in-frame clones only, minus some. The data hold roughly 400,000 clones, with roughly 91% observed a single time. These data come from a study of Ad26.COV2.S vaccination and SARS-CoV-2 variants. About the research overall: Within the COV1001 Ad26.COV2.S trial arm, the donor was enrolled. By the intramuscular route, Ad26.COV2.S was given once, or twice 56 days apart.

CDR3 size: 19 residues. The chain uses TRBV21-1 and TRBJ2-1; TRBD1 is the table's D call and was not checked against the DNA. TRBV21-1 is a pseudogene locus. The source was peripheral blood, collected in a trial of Ad26.COV2.S vaccine versus placebo. The clonotype comes from a person between 18 and 60 years old who received the Ad26.COV2.S COVID-19 vaccine or a placebo. CDR3 amino acids: CASSGLRTPGQGGYNEQFF. The CDR3 DNA reads TGTGCCAGCAGCGGTCTGCGTACCCCGGGACAGGGGGGCTACAATGAGCAGTTCTTC.